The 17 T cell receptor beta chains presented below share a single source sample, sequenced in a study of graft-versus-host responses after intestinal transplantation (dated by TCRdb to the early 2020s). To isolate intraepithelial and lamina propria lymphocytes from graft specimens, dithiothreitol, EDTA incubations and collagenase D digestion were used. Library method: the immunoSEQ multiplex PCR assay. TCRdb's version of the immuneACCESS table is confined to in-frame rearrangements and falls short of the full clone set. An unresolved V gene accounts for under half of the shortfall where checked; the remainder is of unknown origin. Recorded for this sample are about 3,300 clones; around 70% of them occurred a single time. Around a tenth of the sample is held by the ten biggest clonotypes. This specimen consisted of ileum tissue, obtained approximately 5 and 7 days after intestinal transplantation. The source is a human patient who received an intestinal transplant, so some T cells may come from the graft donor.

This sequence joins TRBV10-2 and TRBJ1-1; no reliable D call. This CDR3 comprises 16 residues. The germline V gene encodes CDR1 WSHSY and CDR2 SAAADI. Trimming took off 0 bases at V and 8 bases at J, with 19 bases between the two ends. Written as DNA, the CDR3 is TGCGCCAGCAGTGAGTCGTCCCCCGACTCATTAGACGAAGCTTTCTTT. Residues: CASSESSPDSLDEAFF.

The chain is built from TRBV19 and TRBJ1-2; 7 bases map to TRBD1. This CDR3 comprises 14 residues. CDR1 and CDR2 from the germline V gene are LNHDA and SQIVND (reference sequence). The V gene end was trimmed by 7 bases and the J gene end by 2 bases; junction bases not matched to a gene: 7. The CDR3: CASNRGGANYGYTF. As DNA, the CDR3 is TGTGCCAGTAACCGAGGGGGCGCGAACTATGGCTACACCTTC.

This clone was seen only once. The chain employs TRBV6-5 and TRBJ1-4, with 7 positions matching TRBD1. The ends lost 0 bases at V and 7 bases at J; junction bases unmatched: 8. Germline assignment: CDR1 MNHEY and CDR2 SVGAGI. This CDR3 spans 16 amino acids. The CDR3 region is CASSYSMQGEGEKLFF. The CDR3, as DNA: TGTGCCAGCAGTTACTCGATGCAGGGGGAGGGTGAAAAACTGTTTTTT.

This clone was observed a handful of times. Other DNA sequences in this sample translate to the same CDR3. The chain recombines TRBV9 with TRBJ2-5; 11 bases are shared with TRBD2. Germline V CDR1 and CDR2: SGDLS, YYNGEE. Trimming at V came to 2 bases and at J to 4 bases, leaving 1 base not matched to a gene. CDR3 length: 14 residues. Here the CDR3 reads CASSVLAGGETQYF. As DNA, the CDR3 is TGTGCCAGCAGCGTGCTAGCGGGAGGAGAGACCCAGTACTTC. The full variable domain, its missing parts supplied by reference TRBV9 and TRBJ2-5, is DSGVTQTPKHLITATGQRVTLRCSPRSGDLSVYWYQQSLDQGLQFLIQYYNGEERAKGNILERFSAQQFPDLHSELNLSSLELGDSALYFCASSVLAGGETQYFGPGTRLLVL.

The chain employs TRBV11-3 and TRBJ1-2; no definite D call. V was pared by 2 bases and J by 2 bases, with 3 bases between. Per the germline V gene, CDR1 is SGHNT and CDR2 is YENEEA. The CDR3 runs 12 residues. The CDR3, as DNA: TGTGCCAGCAGCTTAAAAAACTATGGCTACACCTTC. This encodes CASSLKNYGYTF.

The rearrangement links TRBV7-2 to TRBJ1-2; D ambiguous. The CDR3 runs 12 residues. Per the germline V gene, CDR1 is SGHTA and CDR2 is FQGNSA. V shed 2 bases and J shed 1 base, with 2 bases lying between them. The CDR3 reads CASSLHNYGYTF. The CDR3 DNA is TGTGCCAGCAGCTTACATAACTATGGCTACACCTTC.

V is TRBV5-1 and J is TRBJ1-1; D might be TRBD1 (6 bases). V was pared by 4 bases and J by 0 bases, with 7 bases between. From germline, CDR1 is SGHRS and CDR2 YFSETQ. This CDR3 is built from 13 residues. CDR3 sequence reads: CASSTGMNTEAFF. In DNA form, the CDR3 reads TGCGCCAGCAGCACAGGGATGAACACTGAAGCTTTCTTT.

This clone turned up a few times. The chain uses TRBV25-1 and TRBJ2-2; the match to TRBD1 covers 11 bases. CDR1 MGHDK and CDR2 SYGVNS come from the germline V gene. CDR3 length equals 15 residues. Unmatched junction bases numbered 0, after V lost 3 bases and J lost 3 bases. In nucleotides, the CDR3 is TGTGCCAGCAGTGAGGGACAGGGGGACACCGGGGAGCTGTTTTTT. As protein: CASSEGQGDTGELFF.

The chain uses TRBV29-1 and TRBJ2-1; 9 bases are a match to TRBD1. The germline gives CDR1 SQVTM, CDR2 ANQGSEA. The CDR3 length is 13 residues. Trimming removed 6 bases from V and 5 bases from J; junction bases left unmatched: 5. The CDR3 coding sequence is TGCAGCGTCCTCGGGACAGGGAACAATGAGCAGTTCTTC. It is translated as CSVLGTGNNEQFF.

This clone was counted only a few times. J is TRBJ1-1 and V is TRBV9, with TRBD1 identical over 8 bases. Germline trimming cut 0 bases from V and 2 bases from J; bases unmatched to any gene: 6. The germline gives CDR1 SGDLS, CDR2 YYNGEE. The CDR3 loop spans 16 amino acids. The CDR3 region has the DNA TGTGCCAGCAGCGTAGTGGACAGGGCCCTCAACACTGAAGCTTTCTTT. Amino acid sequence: CASSVVDRALNTEAFF.

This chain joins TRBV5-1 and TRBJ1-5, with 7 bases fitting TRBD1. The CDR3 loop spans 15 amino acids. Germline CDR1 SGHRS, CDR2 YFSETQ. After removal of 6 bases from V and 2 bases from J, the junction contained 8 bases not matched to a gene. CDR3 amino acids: CASKQGIWGNQPQHF. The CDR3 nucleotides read TGCGCCAGCAAACAGGGGATCTGGGGCAATCAGCCCCAGCATTTT.

The chain's CDR3 is CASSLASGAGANVLTF. CDR3 in DNA: TGTGCCAGCAGCTTAGCATCGGGAGCTGGGGCCAACGTCCTGACTTTC. The V gene is TRBV7-9, the J gene TRBJ2-6; TRBD2 might be the D (6 bases). The CDR3 extends over 16 amino acids. CDR1 SEHNR and CDR2 FQNEAQ come from the germline V gene (reference sequence). Trimming removed 0 bases at V and 2 bases at J, with 8 bases between.

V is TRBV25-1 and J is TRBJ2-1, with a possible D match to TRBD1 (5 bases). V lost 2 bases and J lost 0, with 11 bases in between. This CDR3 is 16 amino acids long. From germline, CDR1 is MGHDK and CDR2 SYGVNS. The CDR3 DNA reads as TGTGCCAGCAGTGAAAGGGGCGGAAGCTCCTACAATGAGCAGTTCTTC. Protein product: CASSERGGSSYNEQFF. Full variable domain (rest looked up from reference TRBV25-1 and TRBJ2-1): EADIYQTPRYLVIGTGKKITLECSQTMGHDKMYWYQQDPGMELHLIHYSYGVNSTEKGDLSSESTVSRIRTEHFPLTLESARPSHTSQYLCASSERGGSSYNEQFFGPGTRLTVL.

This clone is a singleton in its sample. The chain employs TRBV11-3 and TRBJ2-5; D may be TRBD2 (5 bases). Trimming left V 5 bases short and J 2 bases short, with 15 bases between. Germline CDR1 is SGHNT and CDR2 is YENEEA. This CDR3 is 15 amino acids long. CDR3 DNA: TGTGCCAGCAGCGTAAGCGGACTCCTTCAAGAGACCCAGTACTTC. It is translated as CASSVSGLLQETQYF.

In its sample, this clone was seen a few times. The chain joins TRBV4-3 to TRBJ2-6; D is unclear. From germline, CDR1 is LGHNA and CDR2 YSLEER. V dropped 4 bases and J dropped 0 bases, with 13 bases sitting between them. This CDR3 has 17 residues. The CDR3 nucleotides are TGCGCCAGCAGCCTCTCGCCCCTGACCTCTGGGGCCAACGTCCTGACTTTC. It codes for CASSLSPLTSGANVLTF.

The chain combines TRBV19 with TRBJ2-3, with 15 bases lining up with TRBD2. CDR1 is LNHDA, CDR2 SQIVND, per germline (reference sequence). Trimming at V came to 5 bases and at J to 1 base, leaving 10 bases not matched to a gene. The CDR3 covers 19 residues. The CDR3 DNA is TGTGCCAGTAGTCCTCGGACTAGCGGGGGGGCCCCTCGCACAGATACGCAGTATTTT. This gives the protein CASSPRTSGGAPRTDTQYF.

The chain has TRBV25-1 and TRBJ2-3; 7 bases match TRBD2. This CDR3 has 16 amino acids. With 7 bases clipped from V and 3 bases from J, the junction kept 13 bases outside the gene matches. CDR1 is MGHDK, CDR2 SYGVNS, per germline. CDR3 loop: CASTPREGMMTDTQYF. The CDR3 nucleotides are TGTGCCAGCACCCCGAGGGAGGGGATGATGACAGATACGCAGTATTTT.